This T cell receptor beta chain was found in a study of vaccination effects on CD4 cells after COVID-19. This table comes from immunoSEQ multiplex PCR, and its TCRdb copy is limited to in-frame clones, with some not included. The sample lists 70,000 or so clones; under 80% were seen once. Pools of viral peptides were used by the ViraFEST assay to expand antigen-specific CD4+ T cells ahead of sequencing. CD4+ T cells were isolated after around 10 days of culture. Vaccinees lacked prior SARS-CoV-2 infection and tested negative for nucleocapsid antibodies. Researchers reported culturing a few million PBMC in each well, adding 8 to 10 IU/ml IL-2 and approximately 10 ug/ml peptides. Half the medium was replaced with IL-2 medium on days 3 and 7. Comment on this clone: Its antigen is still unknown.

The receptor's source is a human donor who received a COVID-19 vaccine. Sample: CD4+ T cells from PBMCs cultured with SARS-CoV-2 spike peptides, taken before COVID-19 vaccination.

The DNA for the CDR3 is TGTGCCAGCAGCCCCCTGATCGGATTGAACACTGAAGCTTTCTTT. Amino acids: CASSPLIGLNTEAFF. The chain carries TRBV7-2 and TRBJ1-1; D is unclear. Between the trimmed V and J ends, which lost 5 bases and 0 bases, there was a span of 13 bases. This CDR3 contains 15 residues. Germline CDR1 and CDR2: SGHTA and FQGNSA.